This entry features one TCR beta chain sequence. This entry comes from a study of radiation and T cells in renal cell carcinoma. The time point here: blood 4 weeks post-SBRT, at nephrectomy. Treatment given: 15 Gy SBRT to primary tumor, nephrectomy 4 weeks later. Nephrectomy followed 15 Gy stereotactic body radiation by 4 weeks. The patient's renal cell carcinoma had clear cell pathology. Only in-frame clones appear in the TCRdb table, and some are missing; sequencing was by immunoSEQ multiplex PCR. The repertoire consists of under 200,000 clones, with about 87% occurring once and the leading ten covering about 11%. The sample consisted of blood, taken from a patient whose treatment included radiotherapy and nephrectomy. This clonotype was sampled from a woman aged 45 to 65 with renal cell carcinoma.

The CDR3 protein is CASSANRGPNEKLFF. CDR3 nucleotide sequence: TGTGCCAGCAGTGCTAACAGGGGGCCTAATGAAAAACTGTTTTTT. The chain uses TRBV6-1 and TRBJ1-4; 9 bases are shared with TRBD1. CDR3 length: 15 residues. The germline gives CDR1 MNHNS, CDR2 SASEGT. V lost 4 bases and J lost 3; bases outside the gene matches: 3.